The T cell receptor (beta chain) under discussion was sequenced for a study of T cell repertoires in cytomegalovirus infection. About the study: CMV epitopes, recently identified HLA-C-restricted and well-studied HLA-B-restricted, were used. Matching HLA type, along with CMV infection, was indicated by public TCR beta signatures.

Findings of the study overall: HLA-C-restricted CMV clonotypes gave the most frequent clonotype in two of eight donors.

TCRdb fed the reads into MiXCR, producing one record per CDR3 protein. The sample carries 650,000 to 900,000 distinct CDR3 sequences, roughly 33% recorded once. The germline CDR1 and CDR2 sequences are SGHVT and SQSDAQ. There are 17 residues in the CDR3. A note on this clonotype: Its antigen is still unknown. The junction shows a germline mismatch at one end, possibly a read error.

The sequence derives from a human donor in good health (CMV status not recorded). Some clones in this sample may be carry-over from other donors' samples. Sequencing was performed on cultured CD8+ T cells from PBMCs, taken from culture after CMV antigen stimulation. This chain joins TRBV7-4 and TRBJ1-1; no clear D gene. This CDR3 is CVSNTKLLEFSGVVAFF. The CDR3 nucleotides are TGTGTCAGCAACACCAAGCTGTTGGAATTCTCTGGAGTGGTGGCTTTCTTT.